This is a list of T cell receptor beta chains from one sample in a study of T cells in localized non-small cell lung cancer. Measured with immunoSEQ multiplex PCR; TCRdb has only the in-frame clones, and not every one. The data contain 72,000 or so clones, approximately 85% of them singletons. Here the sequenced sample was peripheral blood, taken before any cancer treatment. Receptors were obtained from a female donor over 55 with stage I lung adenocarcinoma. CDR3s include the opening cysteine and the closing phenylalanine or tryptophan. Fields, in order: clone size, J gene, V gene, D gene, CDR3 DNA, CDR3 protein. A D gene is named only where the DNA matches it firmly. For some rows the clone size is stated as once, few or many, or as a class when expanded; others skip it.

. | TRBJ1-6 | TRBV7-2 | . | TGTGCCAGCAGTCGAGACGGGGGAGGGGATTCACCCCTCCACTTT | CASSRDGGGDSPLHF
. | TRBJ2-5 | TRBV2 | TRBD1 | TGTGCCAGCACGGACAGGGGGCGGGCACAAGAGACCCAGTACTTC | CASTDRGRAQETQYF
once | TRBJ2-5 | TRBV5-4 | TRBD1 | TGTGCCAGCAGCCCGGGCGGGCAGGGGGCGAAGACCCAGTACTTC | CASSPGGQGAKTQYF
. | TRBJ2-7 | TRBV7-6 | TRBD1 | TGTGCCAGCAGCTCAGGCCTGGGGCAGGGGGCCTACGAGCAGTACTTC | CASSSGLGQGAYEQYF
. | TRBJ1-1 | TRBV30 | TRBD1 | TGTGCCTGGAGTGTATTGGGACAGGGGGCACACACTGAAGCTTTCTTT | CAWSVLGQGAHTEAFF
few | TRBJ1-4 | TRBV4-1 | . | TGCGCCAGCAGCCTCGCGGGGCTGGCAGCTAATGAAAAACTGTTTTTT | CASSLAGLAANEKLFF
. | TRBJ1-1 | TRBV5-1 | . | TGCGCCAGCAGCCAACAGGGTTCGGTCACTGAAGCTTTCTTT | CASSQQGSVTEAFF
. | TRBJ1-1 | TRBV4-1 | . | TGCGCCAGCAGCCTAGGGGCTGTGACCACTGAAGCTTTCTTT | CASSLGAVTTEAFF
. | TRBJ1-2 | TRBV5-1 | . | TGCGCCAGCAGCTTGAGGACGGGGAACGACTATGGCTACACCTTC | CASSLRTGNDYGYTF
. | TRBJ1-1 | TRBV4-1 | . | TGCGCCAGCAGTCCCGGACGCCCTGTTCTCATGAACACTGAAGCTTTCTTT | CASSPGRPVLMNTEAFF
. | TRBJ2-3 | TRBV9 | . | TGTGCCAGCAGCGTATTCGAAACAGATACGCAGTATTTT | CASSVFETDTQYF
. | TRBJ1-5 | TRBV30 | . | TGTGCCTGGAGTGTACAAGGTAGCAATCAGCCCCAGCATTTT | CAWSVQGSNQPQHF
few | TRBJ2-7 | TRBV29-1 | TRBD1 | TGCAGCATAGGACAGGGGGCGGTCGAGCAGTACTTC | CSIGQGAVEQYF
once | TRBJ2-5 | TRBV19 | . | TGTGCCAGTCAGGCTTCCTCTCAAGAGACCCAGTACTTC | CASQASSQETQYF
. | TRBJ1-3 | TRBV7-3 | TRBD1 | TGTGCCAGCAGCTTCCTAGGACAGGGCTCTGGAAACACCATATATTTT | CASSFLGQGSGNTIYF
. | TRBJ1-2 | TRBV6-6 | . | TGTGCCAGCAGTTACATTATCTCGGTCTATGGCTACACCTTC | CASSYIISVYGYTF
. | TRBJ2-1 | TRBV11-3 | . | TGTGCCAGCAGCTACGGACCCGCTCAGTTCTTC | CASSYGPAQFF
. | TRBJ1-2 | TRBV18 | . | TGTGCCAGCTCACCACCTTTTCGGGGAGAGTATGGCTACACCTTC | CASSPPFRGEYGYTF
. | TRBJ2-5 | TRBV5-8 | TRBD1 | TGTGCCAGCAGCTACCACAGGGGGGCAGAGACCCAGTACTTC | CASSYHRGAETQYF
. | TRBJ1-2 | TRBV19 | TRBD1 | TGTGCCAGTTCCTATCGCGGGACAGGGGCTAGTGCCGATGGCTACACCTTC | CASSYRGTGASADGYTF
. | TRBJ1-5 | TRBV28 | TRBD1 | TGTGCCAGTTCTTCCGGGACAGGGGTACGAAATCAGCCCCAGCATTTT | CASSSGTGVRNQPQHF
. | TRBJ2-3 | TRBV9 | TRBD2 | TGTGCCAGCAGCGTAGGGACTAGCGGGGTGGCAGATACGCAGTATTTT | CASSVGTSGVADTQYF
few | TRBJ2-3 | TRBV6-5 | TRBD2 | TGTGCCAGCAGGCGGGGGATGTACACAGATACGCAGTATTTT | CASRRGMYTDTQYF
. | TRBJ2-3 | TRBV2 | . | TGTGCCAGCAGTGAACTGCAGTATACGCAGTATTTT | CASSELQYTQYF
few | TRBJ2-3 | TRBV6-4 | TRBD2 | TGTGCCAGCAGCCCCGCGGGGCTAGCGGGACACACAGATACGCAGTATTTT | CASSPAGLAGHTDTQYF
few | TRBJ1-4 | TRBV5-4 | . | TGTGCCAGCAGCTTGCGGGGGGGAGATGAAAAACTGTTTTTT | CASSLRGGDEKLFF
. | TRBJ1-6 | TRBV19 | . | TGTGCCAGTAGTATCTTGGGGGCTGGGAATTCACCCCTCCACTTT | CASSILGAGNSPLHF
. | TRBJ2-5 | TRBV11-1 | . | TGTGCCAGCAGCCACCGGGGGACTCCGGGGAAGACCCAGTACTTC | CASSHRGTPGKTQYF
. | TRBJ2-3 | TRBV6-1 | . | TGTGCCAGTGAAGGACAGAGCACAGATACGCAGTATTTT | CASEGQSTDTQYF
. | TRBJ1-5 | TRBV11-2 | . | TGTGCCAGCAGCTTGAGTCTCAATCAGCCCCAGCATTTT | CASSLSLNQPQHF
. | TRBJ2-7 | TRBV11-2 | . | TGTGCCAGCAGCCCTCTTAGCTTCTACGAGCAGTACTTC | CASSPLSFYEQYF
. | TRBJ2-2 | TRBV12-5 | TRBD1 | TGTGCTAGTGGTTTGAGTAGGGGACAGCATCACACCGGGGAGCTGTTTTTT | CASGLSRGQHHTGELFF
. | TRBJ1-3 | TRBV25-1 | . | TGTGCCAGCGCCCCGGGGGGTACTGGAAACACCATATATTTT | CASAPGGTGNTIYF
few | TRBJ2-6 | TRBV27 | . | TGTGCCAGCAGTTCACTCCCTCAGGGGACTGGGGCCAACGTCCTGACTTTC | CASSSLPQGTGANVLTF
. | TRBJ2-7 | TRBV25-1 | . | TGTGCCAGCAGTGGACGACTGGGCGGGGACGAGCAGTACTTC | CASSGRLGGDEQYF
. | TRBJ1-3 | TRBV6-1 | . | TGTGCCAGCAGTGCAATGAGCTCTGGAAACACCATATATTTT | CASSAMSSGNTIYF
. | TRBJ2-3 | TRBV5-1 | . | TGCGCCAGCAGCCAAATACAAGGCACAGATACGCAGTATTTT | CASSQIQGTDTQYF
. | TRBJ2-1 | TRBV18 | . | TGTGCCAGCTCACCACCGGGGGGCTCCTACAATGAGCAGTTCTTC | CASSPPGGSYNEQFF
. | TRBJ2-7 | TRBV30 | . | TGTGCCTGGGCCAGCGCTGACGAGCAGTACTTC | CAWASADEQYF
. | TRBJ2-7 | TRBV4-1 | . | TGCGCCAGCAGCCAAGAAACTGCCGGGTATGCCTACGAGCAGTACTTC | CASSQETAGYAYEQYF
once | TRBJ1-5 | TRBV6-1 | . | TGTGCCAGCAGACAGCCCCAGAGCAATCAGCCCCAGCATTTT | CASRQPQSNQPQHF
. | TRBJ1-1 | TRBV18 | TRBD1 | TGTGCCAGCTCCCTTGACAGGGGACTTGCTTTCTTT | CASSLDRGLAFF
few | TRBJ2-6 | TRBV7-9 | . | TGTGCCAGCAGCTTAGCAACTGGGGCCAACGTCCTGACTTTC | CASSLATGANVLTF
once | TRBJ2-1 | TRBV5-1 | . | TGCGCCAGCAGCTTCCCTGAGCCCAATAGCCGTCACTCCTACAATGAGCAGTTCTTC | CASSFPEPNSRHSYNEQFF
. | TRBJ2-7 | TRBV6-5 | TRBD2 | TGTGCCAGCAGTCGGACTAGCGGGTCCGAGCAGTACTTC | CASSRTSGSEQYF
. | TRBJ1-1 | TRBV5-1 | . | TGCGCCAGCAGCTTGCTCCCGGTAAACACTGAAGCTTTCTTT | CASSLLPVNTEAFF
. | TRBJ1-3 | TRBV6-1 | . | TGTGCCAGCAGTCCCCTCGACGGTTCTGGAAACACCATATATTTT | CASSPLDGSGNTIYF
few | TRBJ2-5 | TRBV5-1 | TRBD1 | TGCGCCAGCAGCTTTGGGACAGGGGGGGAGACCCAGTACTTC | CASSFGTGGETQYF
. | TRBJ2-7 | TRBV27 | . | TGTGCCAGCAGTTTGCGGCAGGGGATAAGGGAGCAGTACTTC | CASSLRQGIREQYF
. | TRBJ1-2 | TRBV19 | . | TGTGCCAGTAGTCGCGGGGGGGGCTCGAGGGACTATGGCTACACCTTC | CASSRGGGSRDYGYTF
. | TRBJ1-1 | TRBV10-1 | . | TGCGCCAGCAGTGAAGGAGGCATGAACACTGAAGCTTTCTTT | CASSEGGMNTEAFF
. | TRBJ2-7 | TRBV10-3 | . | TGTGCCATCAGTGAGAGGGAAAGGGACTACGAGCAGTACTTC | CAISERERDYEQYF
. | TRBJ2-5 | TRBV6-1 | TRBD2 | TGTGCCAGCAGTGAACAGTTAGCGGGGGCCGGATTGGAGACCCAGTACTTC | CASSEQLAGAGLETQYF
. | TRBJ1-2 | TRBV19 | . | TGTGCCAGTAGGCAAGGTGACCGGGGCTACACCTTC | CASRQGDRGYTF
. | TRBJ2-5 | TRBV10-3 | . | TGTGCCATCAGTGAGGTGCAGGGTGGAGGTGGGACCCAGTACTTC | CAISEVQGGGGTQYF
. | TRBJ2-7 | TRBV6-1 | . | TGTGCCAGCACCAGAGGATATTCCTACGAGCAGTACTTC | CASTRGYSYEQYF
. | TRBJ2-7 | TRBV5-8 | TRBD2 | TGTGCCAGCAGCATAGGAGCGGGGGTCACCTACGAGCAGTACTTC | CASSIGAGVTYEQYF
few | TRBJ1-2 | TRBV6-1 | TRBD1 | TGTGCCAGCACCCCGAGGACAGGGGGCTATGGCTACACCTTC | CASTPRTGGYGYTF
. | TRBJ2-1 | TRBV6-1 | . | TGTGCCAGCACCGCAGGGGTAAGCTACAATGAGCAGTTCTTC | CASTAGVSYNEQFF
. | TRBJ1-5 | TRBV4-1 | . | TGCGCCAGCAGCCAAGATTCCGGATTTTACAATCAGCCCCAGCATTTT | CASSQDSGFYNQPQHF